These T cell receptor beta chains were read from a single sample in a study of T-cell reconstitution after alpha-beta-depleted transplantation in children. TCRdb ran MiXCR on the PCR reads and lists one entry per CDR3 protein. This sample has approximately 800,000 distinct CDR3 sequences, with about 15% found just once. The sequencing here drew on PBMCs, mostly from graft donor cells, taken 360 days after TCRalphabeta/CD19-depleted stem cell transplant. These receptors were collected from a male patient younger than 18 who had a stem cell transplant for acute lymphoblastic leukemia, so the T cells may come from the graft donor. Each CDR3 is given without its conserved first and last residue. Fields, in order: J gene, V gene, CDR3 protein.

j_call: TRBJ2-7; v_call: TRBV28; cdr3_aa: ASSVTRGGLVEQY
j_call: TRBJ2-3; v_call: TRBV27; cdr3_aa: ASSLLGGLADTQY
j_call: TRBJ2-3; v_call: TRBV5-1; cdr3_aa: ASSNPGVMTDTQY
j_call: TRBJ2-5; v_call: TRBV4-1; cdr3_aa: ASSQDRGWEETQY
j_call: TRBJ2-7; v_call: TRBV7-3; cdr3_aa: ASSLLAGVSPYEQY
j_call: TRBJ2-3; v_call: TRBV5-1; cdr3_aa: ASSSRLAGGSTFPDTQY
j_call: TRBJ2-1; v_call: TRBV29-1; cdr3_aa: SGDRVSRGASYNEQF
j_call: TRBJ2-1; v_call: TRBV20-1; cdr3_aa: SASPGFGPIDEQF
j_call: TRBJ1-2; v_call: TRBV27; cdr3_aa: ASSTGFLRSQAFGYT
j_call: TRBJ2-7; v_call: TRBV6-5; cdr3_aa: ASSYEARPPYEQY
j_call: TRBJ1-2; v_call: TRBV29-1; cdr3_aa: SVDRGTPTNYGYT
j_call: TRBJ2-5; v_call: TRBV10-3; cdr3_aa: AIRGTGETQY
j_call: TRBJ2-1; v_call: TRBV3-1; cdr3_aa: ASSDVGETYNEQF
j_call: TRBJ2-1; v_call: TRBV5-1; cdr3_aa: ASSLTSYYNEQF
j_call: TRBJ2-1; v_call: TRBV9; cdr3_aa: ASSVVAGDYNEQF
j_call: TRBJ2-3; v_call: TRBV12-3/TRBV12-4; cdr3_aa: ASSYDSVHPGRTDTQY
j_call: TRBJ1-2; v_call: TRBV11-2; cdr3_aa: ASSPWTGPGYT
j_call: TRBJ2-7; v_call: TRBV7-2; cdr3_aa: ASSLVLMGSYEQY
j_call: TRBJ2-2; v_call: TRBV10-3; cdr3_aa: AISGDPGGSLNTGELF
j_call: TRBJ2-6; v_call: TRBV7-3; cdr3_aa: ASSPRTGGYSGANVLT
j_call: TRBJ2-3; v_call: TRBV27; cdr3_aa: ASSLSLSRVAGVVDTQY
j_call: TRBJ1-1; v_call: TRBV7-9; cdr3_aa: ASRGVPERAF
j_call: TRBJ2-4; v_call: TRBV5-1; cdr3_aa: ASSLVLSGGYAKNIQY
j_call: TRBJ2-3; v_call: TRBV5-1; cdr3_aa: ASSLPGLAGVSTDTQY
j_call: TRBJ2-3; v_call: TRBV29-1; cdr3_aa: SANPSTDTQY
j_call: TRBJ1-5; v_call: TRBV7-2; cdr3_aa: ASSLSQGGNSNQPQH
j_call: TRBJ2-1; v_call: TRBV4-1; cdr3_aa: ASSPPRLAGEYNEQF
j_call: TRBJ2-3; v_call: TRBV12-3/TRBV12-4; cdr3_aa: ASRRTSGSIYTQY
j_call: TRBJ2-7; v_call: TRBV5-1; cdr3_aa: ASSYRQGAYEQY
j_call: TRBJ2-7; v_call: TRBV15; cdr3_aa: ATSRGTLGYEQY
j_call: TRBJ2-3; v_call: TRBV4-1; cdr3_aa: ASSPTPGRVTSTDTQY
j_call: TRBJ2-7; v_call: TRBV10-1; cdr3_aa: ASSEGTTPYEQY
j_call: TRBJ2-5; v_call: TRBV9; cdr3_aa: ASSPRLAADQETQY
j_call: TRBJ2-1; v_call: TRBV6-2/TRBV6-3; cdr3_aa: ASSYPRGTRTTNEQF
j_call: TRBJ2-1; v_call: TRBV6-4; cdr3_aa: ASSETRDRMNEQF
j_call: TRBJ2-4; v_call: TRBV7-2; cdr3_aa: ASSLAQAGEAGNIQY
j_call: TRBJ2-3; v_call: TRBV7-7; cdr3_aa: ASSLRGPTDTQY
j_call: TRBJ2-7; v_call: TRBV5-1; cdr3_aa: ASSFSSGTGYDEQY
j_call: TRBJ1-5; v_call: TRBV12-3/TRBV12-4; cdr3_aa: ASSYGTAITQH
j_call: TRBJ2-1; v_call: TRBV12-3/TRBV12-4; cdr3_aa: ASRSRGELGNEQF
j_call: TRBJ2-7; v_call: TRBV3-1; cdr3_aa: ASSQDRQGPV
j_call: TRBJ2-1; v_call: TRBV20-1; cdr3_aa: SARTLRPPRQRKGAYNEQF
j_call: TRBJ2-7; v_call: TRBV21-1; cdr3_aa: AGPTDPYEQY
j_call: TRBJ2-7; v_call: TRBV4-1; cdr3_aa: ASSQVPQLAGGRPYEQY
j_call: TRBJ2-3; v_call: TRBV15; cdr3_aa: ATSSTSGYTDTQY
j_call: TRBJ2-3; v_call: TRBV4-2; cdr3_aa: ASSQDKREVTDTQY
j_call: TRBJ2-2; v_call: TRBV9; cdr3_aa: ASSAPYGTLNTGELF
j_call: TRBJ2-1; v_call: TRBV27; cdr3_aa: ASRPSGRRYNEQF
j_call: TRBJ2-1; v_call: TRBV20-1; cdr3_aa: SARLSSGSSYNEQF
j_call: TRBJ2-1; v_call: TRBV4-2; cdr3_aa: ASSQVSRVLNEQF
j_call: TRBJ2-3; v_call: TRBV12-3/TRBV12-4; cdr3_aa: ASRPGPSLPDTQY
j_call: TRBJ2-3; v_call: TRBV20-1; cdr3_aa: SAPRLVSATGTDTQY
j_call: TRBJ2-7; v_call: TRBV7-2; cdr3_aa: ASSHGFLRDEQY
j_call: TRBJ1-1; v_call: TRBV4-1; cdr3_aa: ASSQPGGPFEAF
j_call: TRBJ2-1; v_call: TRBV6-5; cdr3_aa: ASSWLAESNEQF
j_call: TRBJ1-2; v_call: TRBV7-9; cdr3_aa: ASSSGGLFGYT
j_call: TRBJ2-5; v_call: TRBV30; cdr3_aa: AWSVWRQETQY